Sequencing of this T cell receptor (beta chain) was carried out in a study of blood T cell repertoires in COVID-19. Study summary: Acute and convalescent COVID-19 samples came from the United States, Italy and Spain. PBMCs, B-cell-depleted T cells, or T cells were the source of the cDNA or gDNA that made up the material.

In the original analysis: From reference gene primer amplification, estimates of nucleated cell counts were derived. The assay was immunoSEQ multiplex PCR, and TCRdb's table has in-frame clones only and misses some. V and J calls and clone size come straight from that table; D and trimming were deduced from the DNA. The sample shows more than 70,000 clones, roughly 80% of them seen only once. Germline V gene data show CDR1 as MNHEY and CDR2 as SVGAGI. V lost 6 bases to trimming and J lost 3 bases, with 9 bases between them. The CDR3 extends over 12 amino acids. The source of this sequence is a woman in her seventies with acute or convalescent COVID-19. This chain links TRBV6-5 with TRBJ2-7, with D unclear. The sequencing sample was made of peripheral blood. The CDR3 here is CASRLFGYEQYF. The CDR3, as DNA: TGTGCCAGCAGACTCTTCGGCTACGAGCAGTACTTC.